The clone carrying this TCR beta chain was seen repeatedly, ten times or more. This record belongs to a study of blood T cell repertoires in COVID-19. Study-level information: Samples came from the United States, Italy and Spain, spanning acute and convalescent COVID-19. PBMCs, B-cell-depleted T cells, or T cells provided the cDNA or gDNA that made up the material.

CDR1 and CDR2 from the germline V gene are MNHEY and SVGEGT. The length of the CDR3 is 16 residues. Trimming cost V 2 bases and J 7 bases, with 17 bases left between them. In the source study's methods: By means of reference gene primer amplification, nucleated cell counts were estimated. Here immunoSEQ multiplex PCR was the method, and the copy in TCRdb shows in-frame clones only, minus some. For V, J and clone size, that table is used; D and trimming come from the DNA. The data hold fewer than 250,000 clones, with 85% to 90% observed a single time. The specimen was peripheral blood. The receptor was derived from an older woman with acute or convalescent COVID-19. This chain connects TRBV6-2 or TRBV6-3 to TRBJ2-2; D possibly corresponds to TRBD1 (5 bases). DNA of the CDR3: TGTGCCAGCAGTTACGCCCAGGGTGTGTTCAACGGGGAGCTGTTTTTT. Amino acid sequence: CASSYAQGVFNGELFF.